This T cell receptor (beta chain) was sequenced during a study of T cell responses to AZD1222 COVID-19 vaccine. Sequenced by immunoSEQ multiplex PCR; TCRdb stores in-frame clones only, minus some. Counted here are about 200,000 clones, more than 85% occurring once; the ten biggest clones make up roughly 0.99%. Germline lookup yields CDR1 SEHNR and CDR2 FQNEAQ (reference sequence). V lost 1 base and J lost 7, with 10 bases in between. This CDR3 contains 13 residues. About this clone: Antigen: not known.

Study-level points and caveats: Only 5 or 6 individuals given AZD1222 were seropositive at baseline.

The chain uses TRBV7-9 and TRBJ1-1; D not resolved. The material was peripheral blood, obtained on day 0 of MenACWY control vaccination. This clonotype was sampled from an adult in good health. CDR3 bases: TGTGCCAGCAGCTTAGACAGTGTTAATGAAGCTTTCTTT. This sequence encodes CASSLDSVNEAFF.